This is a list of T cell receptor beta chains from one sample in a study of beta chain features in type 1 diabetes. TCRdb keeps only in-frame clones here, not all; method: immunoSEQ multiplex PCR. The repertoire includes 95,000 to 150,000 clones, around 16% of them detected once, and around 2.5% sits in the top ten. Sequenced sample: central memory CD4+ T cells from blood. The receptor set was obtained from a man between 18 and 35 years old with type 1 diabetes. CDR3s include the opening cysteine and the closing phenylalanine or tryptophan. D genes are given only for firm matches. Not all rows give a size; the values are once, few, many and, for expanded clones, a class.

>few|TRBJ1-1|TRBV30|NA
CAWTSQSSNTEAFF
TGTGCCTGGACCTCACAGTCGTCAAACACTGAAGCTTTCTTT
>few|TRBJ2-5|TRBV28|NA
CASSTIGGRKETQYF
TGTGCCAGCAGTACCATAGGAGGTAGAAAAGAGACCCAGTACTTC
>NA|TRBJ2-1|TRBV4-1|TRBD2
CASSQDRASGRNEQFF
TGCGCCAGCAGCCAAGATCGGGCTAGCGGGAGGAATGAGCAGTTCTTC
>NA|TRBJ2-6|TRBV19|NA
CASSIGARTSGANVLTF
TGTGCCAGTAGTATCGGGGCCCGGACCTCTGGGGCCAACGTCCTGACTTTC
>NA|TRBJ2-5|TRBV4-1|NA
CASSQDPLGARSGTQYF
TGCGCCAGCAGCCAAGATCCCTTGGGGGCGCGCTCAGGGACCCAGTACTTC
>many|TRBJ2-7|TRBV7-9|TRBD2
CASSVWTSSYEQYF
TGTGCCAGCAGCGTGTGGACTAGCAGCTACGAGCAGTACTTC
>few|TRBJ1-2|TRBV7-9|NA
CASSPVDYGYTF
TGTGCCAGCAGCCCTGTAGACTATGGCTACACCTTC
>few|TRBJ2-6|TRBV30|NA
CAWRVGASSGANVLTF
TGTGCCTGGAGGGTGGGGGCAAGCTCTGGGGCCAACGTCCTGACTTTC
>few|TRBJ2-4|TRBV7-2|TRBD2
CASSPGGGNIQYF
TGTGCCAGCAGCCCGGGAGGGGGAAACATTCAGTACTTC
>NA|TRBJ2-7|TRBV4-2|TRBD1
CASSQDLQGAYEQYF
TGTGCCAGCAGCCAAGATCTGCAGGGGGCCTACGAGCAGTACTTC
>few|TRBJ2-1|TRBV27|TRBD1
CASSPGQGPRNEQFF
TGTGCCAGCAGTCCCGGACAGGGTCCGAGGAATGAGCAGTTCTTC
>NA|TRBJ2-1|TRBV6-5|NA
CASSYQQGSTNEQFF
TGTGCCAGCAGTTACCAACAGGGAAGTACGAATGAGCAGTTCTTC
>NA|TRBJ1-1|TRBV14|NA
CASSQQGGGTEAFF
TGTGCCAGCAGCCAACAGGGCGGGGGCACTGAAGCTTTCTTT
>NA|TRBJ2-1|TRBV9|TRBD2
CASSPASGGSDEQFF
TGTGCCAGCAGCCCCGCCAGCGGGGGGTCCGATGAGCAGTTCTTC
>few|TRBJ1-2|TRBV6-5|NA
CASSHRRVDGYTF
TGTGCCAGCAGCCACCGTCGGGTGGATGGCTACACCTTC